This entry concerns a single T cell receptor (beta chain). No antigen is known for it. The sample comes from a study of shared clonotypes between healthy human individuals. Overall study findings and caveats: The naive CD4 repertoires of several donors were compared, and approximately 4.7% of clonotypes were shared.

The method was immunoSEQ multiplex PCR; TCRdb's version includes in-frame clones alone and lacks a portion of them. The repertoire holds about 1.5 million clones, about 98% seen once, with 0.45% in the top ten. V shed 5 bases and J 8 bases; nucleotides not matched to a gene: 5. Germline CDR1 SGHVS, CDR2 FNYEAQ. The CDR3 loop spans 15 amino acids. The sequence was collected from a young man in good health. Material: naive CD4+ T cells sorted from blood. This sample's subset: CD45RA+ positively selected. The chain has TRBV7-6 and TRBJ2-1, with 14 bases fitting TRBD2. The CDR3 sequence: CASSLGTSGSDEQFF. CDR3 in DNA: TGTGCCAGCAGCCTGGGGACTAGCGGGAGCGATGAGCAGTTCTTC. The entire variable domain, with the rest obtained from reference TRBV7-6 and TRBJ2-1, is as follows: GAGVSQSPRYKVTKRGQDVALRCDPISGHVSLYWYRQALGQGPEFLTYFNYEAQQDKSGLPNDRFSAERPEGSISTLTIQRTEQRDSAMYRCASSLGTSGSDEQFFGPGTRLTVL.